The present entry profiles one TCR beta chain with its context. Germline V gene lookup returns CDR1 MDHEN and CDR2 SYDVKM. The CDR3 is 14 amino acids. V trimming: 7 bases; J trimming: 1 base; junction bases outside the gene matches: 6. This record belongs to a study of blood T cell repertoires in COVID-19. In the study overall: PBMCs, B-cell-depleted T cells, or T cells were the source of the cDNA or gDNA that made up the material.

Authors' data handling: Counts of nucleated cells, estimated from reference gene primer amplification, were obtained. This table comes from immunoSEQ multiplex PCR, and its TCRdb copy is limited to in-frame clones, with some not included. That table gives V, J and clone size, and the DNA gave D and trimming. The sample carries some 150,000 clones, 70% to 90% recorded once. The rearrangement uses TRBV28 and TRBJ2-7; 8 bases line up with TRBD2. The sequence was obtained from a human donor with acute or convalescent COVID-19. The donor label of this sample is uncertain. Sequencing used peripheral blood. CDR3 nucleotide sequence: TGTGCCAGCACCGCCGGGAGGGCATCCTACGAGCAGTACGTC. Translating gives CASTAGRASYEQYV.